This TCR beta chain is drawn from a study of vaccination and CD4 T cells after COVID-19 (dated by TCRdb to between 2021 and 2022). Broadly, across the study: In the convalescent cohort there were six males and four females, among whom were two Hispanic individuals, seven Caucasians, two Asians and one multiracial person. Participants received two doses of either the Pfizer-BioNTech BNT162b2 vaccine (n=8) or the Moderna mRNA-1273 vaccine (n=2). Post-COVID blood samples were collected from convalescent patients a median of approximately 100 days after diagnosis, with a range of roughly 30 to 161 days. Post-vaccine blood samples were taken a median of 72 days after the second vaccine dose, with a range of roughly 14 to 250 days. The cultures were stimulated with overlapping spike peptide pools from SARS-CoV-2 and from the common cold coronaviruses HCoV-NL63, HCoV-OC43 and HCoV-229E. Control cultures used a CEFX viral epitope pool as positive control, an HIV-1 Nef peptide pool as negative control, or no peptide. In some eleven COVID-19 convalescent patients and a handful of infection-naive healthy vaccine recipients, researchers compared the spike-specific CD4+ TCR repertoire from before mRNA vaccination with the repertoire from after. An earlier paper using these donors assessed, at the TCR clonotype level, memory CD4+ T cell crossreactivity between SARS-CoV-2 and common cold coronavirus spike proteins. Results the study describes overall, beyond this receptor: In convalescent patients, a median approximately 89% of post-vaccine SARS-CoV-2-reactive clones were detected only after vaccination, suggesting vaccine-specific priming. Only a relatively small number of convalescent patients were included in the study, and early timepoints following natural infection were not analyzed. In convalescent patients, nearly all vaccine-specific clones (304 of 307) were found to be mono-reactive for SARS-CoV-2 spike rather than cross-reactive with common cold coronaviruses. The median count of SARS-CoV-2-reactive clonotypes went up from about 23 after infection to approximately 40 after vaccination, although the change was not significant.

The treatment or condition label corresponds to: roughly 11-day PBMC culture with coronavirus spike peptide pools or control peptides (ViraFEST assay). CD4+ T cells from unexposed donors were collected before the COVID-19 pandemic (2011-2018). The ViraFEST assay was used in the study, in which antigen-specific T cells were expanded with peptide pools and expanded clonotypes were subsequently identified by TCR sequencing. PBMCs were cultured at around 2 million per well in IMDM supplemented with approximately 5.4% human AB serum and about 9.5 IU/ml IL-2, with 9.5 to 10 ug/ml peptide pools added. On days 3 and 7, half of the culture medium was replaced with fresh IL-2-containing medium. CD4+ T cells were isolated after approximately ten days of culture through negative selection using the EasySep CD4+ T cell isolation kit. As cell number allowed, CD4+ T cells from unexposed donors were tested for reactivity to SARS-CoV-2 S and N and to four common cold coronavirus spike pools. Ficoll-Paque Plus gradient centrifugation was used to isolate PBMCs from whole blood, and the isolated PBMCs were then either used fresh or cryopreserved at -140C. Each culture condition was generally run in triplicate wells. The leukapheresis product for the unexposed donors was obtained through commercial purchase.

The library was made by PCR. TCR sequencing of DNA from cultured CD4+ T cells used the Oncomine TCR Beta short-read assay at the Johns Hopkins FTIC core. The QIAamp micro DNA kit was used to extract genomic DNA from the cultured CD4+ T cells. Oncomine TCR Beta libraries from cultured CD4+ T cells were pooled with unique dual indexes and sequenced on an Illumina iSeq 100. The authors processed their data as follows. Non-productive sequences were filtered out, and CDR3s that did not start with C, did not end with F or W, or were shorter than 7 amino acids were discarded. The MANAFEST web application identified antigen-specific clonotypes by comparing peptide-stimulated wells against reference wells and other culture wells. An FDR below 0.05, an odds ratio above 5, and a productive frequency above 0.1% in at least two of three replicate wells were required for clones to be considered positive. A clonotype counted as cross-reactive if it showed significant expansion both in the SARS-CoV-2 spike wells and in at least one common cold coronavirus spike condition. Levenshtein distances (stringdist) and unrooted phylogenetic trees (ape) in R version 3.6.1 were used to assess CDR3 homology. In TCRdb, the public reads were trimmed at Q25 with fastp and aligned with MiXCR, with productive beta chains retained. Every distinct CDR3 protein forms one entry, paired with its most common genes and DNA. V and J calls and clone size were set by TCRdb, not the authors. The sample table contains roughly 7,000 distinct CDR3 sequences; only one count was recorded for less than 30% of them. The leading ten clones occupy approximately 31% of the sample.

Regarding this clonotype: Which antigen it targets is not known. No base quality information exists; no much larger clone differs at one position.

CDR1 is given as SGHNT and CDR2 as YYREEE, both from the germline V gene (reference sequence). The V and J ends are trimmed by 2 bases and 0 bases, leaving 16 bases between them. From its cysteine to its phenylalanine, the CDR3 spans 17 amino acids. Only CDR3 DNA remains: 51 bases, in frame from the first base. The receptor was isolated from a human donor in good health. Sequenced: CD4+ T cells from blood, cultured in vitro. Here the chain combines TRBV5-4 and TRBJ2-3; the D region possibly corresponds to TRBD1 (6 bases align). CDR3 protein: CASSLGMTGSSTDTQYF. The DNA reads TGTGCCAGCAGCTTAGGTATGACAGGCTCTAGCACAGATACGCAGTATTTT.